This section outlines one TCR beta chain sequence together with its context. Its specificity is unknown. All donors participated as healthy donors of bone marrow. The data stem from a study of cytomegalovirus exposure and HLA in healthy donors. Researchers ran the PCR with 60 Vbeta and 13 Jbeta primers. Produced via immunoSEQ multiplex PCR; TCRdb's table is partial and in-frame only. The repertoire includes under 300,000 clones, 75% to 85% of them detected once, and 8% sits in the top ten. Overall study results and limits: The number of N-insertions in an Asian-associated ancestry cluster was reportedly below the 666-donor mean in a later analysis. The HLA-A and HLA-B alleles of most subjects were reportedly predicted accurately from TCR beta sequences. Whilst most TCR sequences proved rare, a subset of public TCRs occurred across many donors.

V shed 5 bases, J shed 3 bases, and the junction held 8 bases outside the gene matches. The germline gives CDR1 MDHEN, CDR2 SYDVKM. CDR3 size: 16 residues. The sequenced material came from PBMCs. The receptor's source is a woman in her sixties in good health and CMV-seropositive. This sequence joins TRBV28 and TRBJ2-3, with 10 bases aligning to TRBD2. The CDR3 spells CASSPQGLARTDTQYF. The CDR3 region has the DNA TGTGCCAGCAGTCCGCAGGGACTAGCGAGAACAGATACGCAGTATTTT. Using reference TRBV28 and TRBJ2-3 for the parts outside the CDR3, the full variable domain is DVKVTQSSRYLVKRTGEKVFLECVQDMDHENMFWYRQDPGLGLRLIYFSYDVKMKEKGDIPEGYSVSREKKERFSLILESASTNQTSMYLCASSPQGLARTDTQYFGPGTRLTVL.